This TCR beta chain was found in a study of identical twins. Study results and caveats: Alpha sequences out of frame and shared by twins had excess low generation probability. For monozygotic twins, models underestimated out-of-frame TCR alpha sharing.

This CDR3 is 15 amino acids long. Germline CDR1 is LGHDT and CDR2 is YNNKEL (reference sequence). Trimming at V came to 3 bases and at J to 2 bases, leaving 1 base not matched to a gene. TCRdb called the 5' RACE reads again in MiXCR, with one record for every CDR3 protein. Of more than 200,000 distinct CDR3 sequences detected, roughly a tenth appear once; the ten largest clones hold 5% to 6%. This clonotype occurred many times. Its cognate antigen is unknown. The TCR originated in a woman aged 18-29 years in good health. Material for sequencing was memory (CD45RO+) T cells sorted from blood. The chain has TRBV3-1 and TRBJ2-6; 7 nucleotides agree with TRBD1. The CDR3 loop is CASSQTGTGANVLTF. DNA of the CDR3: TGTGCCAGCAGCCAGACAGGGACTGGGGCCAACGTCCTGACTTTC. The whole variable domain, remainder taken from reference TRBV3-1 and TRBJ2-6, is DTAVSQTPKYLVTQMGNDKSIKCEQNLGHDTMYWYKQDSKKFLKIMFSYNNKELIINETVPNRFSPKSPDKAHLNLHINSLELGDSAVYFCASSQTGTGANVLTFGAGSRLTVL.